The entry below describes one TCR beta chain. With V trimmed by 3 bases and J by 6 bases, 9 bases remained unmatched. This CDR3 region has 15 residues. CDR1 is KGHSH and CDR2 is LQKENI in the germline V gene. These data belong to a study of blood T cell repertoires in COVID-19. Sequencing was performed with immunoSEQ multiplex PCR; in TCRdb, only in-frame clones are kept and a portion is missing. The repertoire has about 180,000 clones, roughly three quarters of them found once; the top ten carry 12%. The clonotype was recovered from a woman aged 80 or over with COVID-19, enrolled during active disease. Material: peripheral blood. This chain connects TRBV18 to TRBJ1-2, with 8 bases identical to TRBD1. Here the CDR3 reads CASSPRTGWKNGYTF. The DNA of the CDR3 is TGTGCCAGCTCACCGCGGACAGGGTGGAAGAATGGCTACACCTTC.